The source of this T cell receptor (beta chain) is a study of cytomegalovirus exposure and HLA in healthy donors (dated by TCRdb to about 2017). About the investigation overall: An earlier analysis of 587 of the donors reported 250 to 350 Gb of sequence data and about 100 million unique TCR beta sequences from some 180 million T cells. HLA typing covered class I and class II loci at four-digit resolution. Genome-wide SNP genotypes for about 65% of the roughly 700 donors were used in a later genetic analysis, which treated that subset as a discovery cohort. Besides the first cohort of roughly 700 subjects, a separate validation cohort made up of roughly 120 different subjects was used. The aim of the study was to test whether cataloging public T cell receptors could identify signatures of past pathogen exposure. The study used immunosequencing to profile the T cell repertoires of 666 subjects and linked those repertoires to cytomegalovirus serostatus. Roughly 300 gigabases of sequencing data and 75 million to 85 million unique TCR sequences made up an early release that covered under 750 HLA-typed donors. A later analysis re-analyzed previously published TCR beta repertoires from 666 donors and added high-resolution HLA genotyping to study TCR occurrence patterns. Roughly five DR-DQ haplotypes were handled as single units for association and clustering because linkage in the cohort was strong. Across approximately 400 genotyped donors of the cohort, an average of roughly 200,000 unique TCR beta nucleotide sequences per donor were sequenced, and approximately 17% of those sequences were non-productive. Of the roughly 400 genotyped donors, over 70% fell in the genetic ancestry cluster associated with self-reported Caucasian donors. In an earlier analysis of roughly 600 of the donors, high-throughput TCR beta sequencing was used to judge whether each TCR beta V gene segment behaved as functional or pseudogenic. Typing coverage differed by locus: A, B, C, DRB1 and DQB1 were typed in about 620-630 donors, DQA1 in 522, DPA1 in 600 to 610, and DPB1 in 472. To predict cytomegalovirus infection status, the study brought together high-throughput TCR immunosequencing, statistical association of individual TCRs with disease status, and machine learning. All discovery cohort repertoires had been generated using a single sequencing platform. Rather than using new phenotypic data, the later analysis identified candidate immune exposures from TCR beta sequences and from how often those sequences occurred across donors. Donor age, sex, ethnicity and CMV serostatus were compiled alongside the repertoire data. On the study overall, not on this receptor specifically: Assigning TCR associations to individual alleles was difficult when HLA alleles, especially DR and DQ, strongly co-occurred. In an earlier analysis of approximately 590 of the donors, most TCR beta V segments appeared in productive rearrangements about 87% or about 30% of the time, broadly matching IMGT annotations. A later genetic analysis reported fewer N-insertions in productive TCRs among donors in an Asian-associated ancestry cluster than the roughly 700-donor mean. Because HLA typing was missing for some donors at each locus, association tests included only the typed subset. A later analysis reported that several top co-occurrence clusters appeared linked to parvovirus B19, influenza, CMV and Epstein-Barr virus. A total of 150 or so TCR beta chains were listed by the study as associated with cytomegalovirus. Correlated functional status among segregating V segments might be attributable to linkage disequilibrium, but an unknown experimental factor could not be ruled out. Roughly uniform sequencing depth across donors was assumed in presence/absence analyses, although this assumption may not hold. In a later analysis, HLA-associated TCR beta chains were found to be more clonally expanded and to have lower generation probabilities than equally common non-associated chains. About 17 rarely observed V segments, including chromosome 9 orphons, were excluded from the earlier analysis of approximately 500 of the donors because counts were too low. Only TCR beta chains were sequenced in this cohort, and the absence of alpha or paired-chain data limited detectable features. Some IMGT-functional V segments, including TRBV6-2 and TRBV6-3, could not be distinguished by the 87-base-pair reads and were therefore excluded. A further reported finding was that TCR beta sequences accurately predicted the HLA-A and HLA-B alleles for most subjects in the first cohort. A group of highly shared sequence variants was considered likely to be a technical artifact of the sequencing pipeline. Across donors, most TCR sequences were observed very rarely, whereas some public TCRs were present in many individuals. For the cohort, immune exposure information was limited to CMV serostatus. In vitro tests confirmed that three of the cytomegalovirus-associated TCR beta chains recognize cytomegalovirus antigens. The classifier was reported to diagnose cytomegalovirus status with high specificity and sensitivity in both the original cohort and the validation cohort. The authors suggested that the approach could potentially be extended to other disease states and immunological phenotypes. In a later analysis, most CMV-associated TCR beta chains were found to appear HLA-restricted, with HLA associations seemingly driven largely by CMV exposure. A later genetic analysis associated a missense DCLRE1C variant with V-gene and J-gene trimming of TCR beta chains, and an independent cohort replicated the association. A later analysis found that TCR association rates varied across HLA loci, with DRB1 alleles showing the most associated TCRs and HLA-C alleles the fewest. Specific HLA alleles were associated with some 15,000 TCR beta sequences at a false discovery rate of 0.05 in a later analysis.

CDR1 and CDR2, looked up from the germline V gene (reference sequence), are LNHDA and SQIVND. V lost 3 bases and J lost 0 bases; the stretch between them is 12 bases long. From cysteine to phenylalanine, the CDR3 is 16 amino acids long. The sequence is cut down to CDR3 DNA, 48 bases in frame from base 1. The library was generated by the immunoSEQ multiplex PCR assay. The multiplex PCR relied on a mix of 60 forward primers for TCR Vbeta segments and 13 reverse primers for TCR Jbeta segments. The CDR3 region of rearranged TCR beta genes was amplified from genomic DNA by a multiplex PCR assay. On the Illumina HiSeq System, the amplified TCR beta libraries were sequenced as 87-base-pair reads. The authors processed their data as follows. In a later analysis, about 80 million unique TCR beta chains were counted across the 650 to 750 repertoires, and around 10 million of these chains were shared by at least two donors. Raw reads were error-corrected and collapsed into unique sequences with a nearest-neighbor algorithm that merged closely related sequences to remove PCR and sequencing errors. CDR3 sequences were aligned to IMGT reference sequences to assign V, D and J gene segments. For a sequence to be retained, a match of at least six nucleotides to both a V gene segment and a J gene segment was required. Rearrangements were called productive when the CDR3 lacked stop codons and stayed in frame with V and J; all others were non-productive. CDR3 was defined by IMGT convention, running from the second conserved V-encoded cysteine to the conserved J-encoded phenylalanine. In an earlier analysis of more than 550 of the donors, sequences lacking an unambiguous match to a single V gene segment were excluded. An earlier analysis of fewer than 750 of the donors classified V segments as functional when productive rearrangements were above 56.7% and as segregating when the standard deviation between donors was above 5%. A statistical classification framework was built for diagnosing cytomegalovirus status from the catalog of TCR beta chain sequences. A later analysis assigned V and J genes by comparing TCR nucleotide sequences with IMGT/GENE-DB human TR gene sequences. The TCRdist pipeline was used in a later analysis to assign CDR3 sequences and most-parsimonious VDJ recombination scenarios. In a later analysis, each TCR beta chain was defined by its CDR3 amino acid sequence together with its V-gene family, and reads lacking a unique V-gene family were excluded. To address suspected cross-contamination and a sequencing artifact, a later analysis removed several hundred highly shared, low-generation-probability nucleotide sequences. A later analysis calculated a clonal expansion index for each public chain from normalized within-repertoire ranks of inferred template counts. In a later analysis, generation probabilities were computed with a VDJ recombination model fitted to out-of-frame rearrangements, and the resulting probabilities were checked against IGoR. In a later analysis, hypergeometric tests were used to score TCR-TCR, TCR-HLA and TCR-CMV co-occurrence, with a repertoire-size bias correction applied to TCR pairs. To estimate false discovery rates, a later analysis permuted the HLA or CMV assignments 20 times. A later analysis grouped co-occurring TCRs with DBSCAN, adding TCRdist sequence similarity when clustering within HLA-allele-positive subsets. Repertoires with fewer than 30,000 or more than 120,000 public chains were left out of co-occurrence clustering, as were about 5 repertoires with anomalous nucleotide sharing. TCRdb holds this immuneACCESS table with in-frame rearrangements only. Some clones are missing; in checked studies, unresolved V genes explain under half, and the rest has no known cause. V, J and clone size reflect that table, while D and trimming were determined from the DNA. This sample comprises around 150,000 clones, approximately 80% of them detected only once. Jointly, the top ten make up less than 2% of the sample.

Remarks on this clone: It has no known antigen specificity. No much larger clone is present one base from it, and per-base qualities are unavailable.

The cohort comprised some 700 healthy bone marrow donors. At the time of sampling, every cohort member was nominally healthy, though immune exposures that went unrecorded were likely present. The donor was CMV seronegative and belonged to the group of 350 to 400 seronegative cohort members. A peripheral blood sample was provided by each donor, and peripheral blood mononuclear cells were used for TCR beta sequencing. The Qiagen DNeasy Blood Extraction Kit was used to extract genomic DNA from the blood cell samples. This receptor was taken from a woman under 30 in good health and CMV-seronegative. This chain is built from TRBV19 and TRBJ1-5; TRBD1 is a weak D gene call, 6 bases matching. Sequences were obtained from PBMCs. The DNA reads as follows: TGTGCCAGTAGTATTTTCCAGGGGTATAGCAATCAGCCCCAGCATTTT. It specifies CASSIFQGYSNQPQHF.